Below are 11 T cell receptor beta chains sequenced from a single sample in a study of blood T cell repertoires in COVID-19. Assay: immunoSEQ multiplex PCR; the TCRdb copy retains only in-frame clones and omits some. Among under 250,000 clones listed, approximately 84% were seen once. Sequencing was done on a sample of peripheral blood. These TCRs come from a man aged 50 to 60 with COVID-19, enrolled during active disease.

The V gene is TRBV6-2 or TRBV6-3, the J gene TRBJ2-6; tentatively, D is TRBD2 (6 bases). Trimming stripped 6 bases from V and 0 bases from J, with 15 bases between. CDR3 length: 17 residues. From germline, CDR1 is MNHEY and CDR2 SVGEGT. The CDR3 is CASRPPGVGSGANVLTF. CDR3 nucleotide sequence: TGTGCCAGCAGACCTCCGGGGGTGGGCTCTGGGGCCAACGTCCTGACTTTC.

The count of this clone is one. J is TRBJ2-5 and V is TRBV19, with 9 bases fitting TRBD1. The CDR3 is made up of 16 amino acids. Germline trimming cut 3 bases from V and 3 bases from J; bases unmatched to any gene: 8. Germline V gives CDR1 LNHDA, CDR2 SQIVND (reference sequence). The CDR3 is CASSIGTGRGEETQYF. CDR3 sequence (DNA): TGTGCCAGTAGTATCGGGACAGGGAGGGGCGAAGAGACCCAGTACTTC.

J is TRBJ2-7 and V is TRBV10-3; maybe TRBD1 (5 bases). CDR1 is ENHRY and CDR2 is SYGVKD in the germline V gene. With 7 bases removed from V and 6 bases from J, the gap between germline ends came to 19 bases. The CDR3 covers 14 residues. In DNA form, the CDR3 reads TGTGCCATCATGCAGGGAAGTCTCCTTTCCGAGCAGTACTTC. Residues: CAIMQGSLLSEQYF.

This clone was observed a few times. The rearrangement links TRBV2 to TRBJ1-2; maybe TRBD1 (6 bases). This CDR3 comprises 14 residues. Per germline, CDR1 SNHLY and CDR2 FYNNEI. V was cut by 6 bases and J by 0 bases, with 11 bases left in between. CDR3 in DNA: TGTGCCAGCAGCGCTGACAGGTCTAACTATGGCTACACCTTC. This encodes CASSADRSNYGYTF.

This sequence joins TRBV19 and TRBJ2-2; D perhaps matches TRBD2 (6 bases). This CDR3 has 13 amino acids. Germline V gives CDR1 LNHDA, CDR2 SQIVND (reference sequence). Trimming left V 7 bases short and J 3 bases short, with 9 bases between. CDR3 loop: CASTRGYTGELFF. CDR3 bases: TGTGCCAGTACGCGGGGTTACACCGGGGAGCTGTTTTTT.

The V and J genes are TRBV19 and TRBJ1-5; TRBD1 aligns across 8 bases. V lost 4 bases to trimming and J lost 9 bases; unmatched junction nucleotides: 17. CDR1 is LNHDA and CDR2 is SQIVND in the germline V gene (reference sequence). The CDR3 sequence is 17 residues long. The CDR3 loop reads CASSTPGTGNPSRPQHF. DNA of the CDR3: TGTGCCAGTAGTACCCCCGGGACAGGCAACCCGAGTAGGCCCCAGCATTTT.

The J gene is TRBJ2-7, the V gene TRBV3-1 (or the pseudogene TRBV3-2); a weak D match, TRBD1 (6 bases). V lost 5 bases and J 1 base, leaving 9 bases between the germline ends. CDR1 is LGHDT and CDR2 is YNNKEL in the germline V gene (reference sequence). CDR3 length equals 13 residues. The CDR3 here is CASSGDISYEQYF. Written as DNA, the CDR3 is TGTGCCAGCAGCGGGGACATTTCCTACGAGCAGTACTTC.

J is TRBJ2-4 and V is TRBV5-1; 9 bases agree with TRBD1. The V gene end was trimmed by 4 bases and the J gene end by 6 bases; junction bases not matched to a gene: 8. Germline V CDR1 and CDR2: SGHRS, YFSETQ. The CDR3 runs 15 residues. The CDR3: CASSGGTGRGNIQYF. The CDR3, as DNA: TGCGCCAGCAGCGGAGGGACAGGGAGGGGAAACATTCAGTACTTC.

This chain links TRBV7-2 with TRBJ2-3; 10 nucleotides agree with TRBD2. Germline values: CDR1 SGHTA, CDR2 FQGNSA. With 5 bases clipped from V and 5 bases from J, the junction kept 7 bases outside the gene matches. This CDR3 contains 15 residues. In DNA form, the CDR3 reads TGTGCCAGCAGCGGCGGGACTAGCGCTGGAGATACGCAGTATTTT. Amino acids: CASSGGTSAGDTQYF.

This clone was counted a few times. The V gene is TRBV7-9, the J gene TRBJ2-2, with TRBD2 matching 8 bases. Trimming cost V 7 bases and J 4 bases; bases outside gene matches: 17. The CDR3 is 18 residues long. The germline gives CDR1 SEHNR, CDR2 FQNEAQ (reference sequence). CDR3 nucleotides: TGTGCCAGCAACCACGAGGGAGCAAGCGGGAGCGTCACCGGGGAGCTGTTTTTT. It translates to CASNHEGASGSVTGELFF.

This rearrangement joins TRBV6-5 to TRBJ1-2; D might be TRBD1 (5 bases). V gave up 5 bases and J gave up 5 bases, with 12 bases separating them. Germline values: CDR1 MNHEY, CDR2 SVGAGI. The length of the CDR3 is 13 residues. The CDR3 sequence is CASSPDSFYGYTF. As DNA, the CDR3 is TGTGCCAGCAGTCCCGACAGCTTTTATGGCTACACCTTC.